This is a list of T cell receptor beta chains from one sample in a study of beta chain features in type 1 diabetes. Some clones are missing from TCRdb's copy, which holds only in-frame ones; the method was immunoSEQ multiplex PCR. This table has approximately 200,000 clones, more than 9% appearing once. The specimen was naive CD4+ T cells from blood. Every receptor here comes from a woman aged 18-29 years in good health. Both conserved end residues are trimmed from each CDR3. Size is omitted from some rows. Given values are once, few, many or a class for expanded clones.

few	TRBJ1-6	TRBV7-3	14	ASSLSGGRRNSPLH
NA	TRBJ1-5	TRBV4-1	11	ASSFEGNQPQH
few	TRBJ1-5	TRBV7-8	14	ASSGETVNSNQPQH
few	TRBJ2-7	TRBV2	10	ASSDSSYEQY
NA	TRBJ2-1	TRBV9	14	ASSVGLAGVNDEQF
NA	TRBJ2-7	TRBV6-5	11	ASRGTGTYEQY
many	TRBJ2-7	TRBV10-3	13	AISERTSGDYEQY
few	TRBJ1-2	TRBV11-2	13	ASSPRDGANYGYT
NA	TRBJ1-2	TRBV2	13	ASTTDRGINYGYT
few	TRBJ2-3	TRBV19	11	ASKGRRTDTQY
NA	TRBJ2-1	TRBV5-1	18	ASSLRKPSQGASSYNEQF
NA	TRBJ1-1	TRBV23-1	14	ASSQSRTGIEWFAF
NA	TRBJ2-7	TRBV18	14	ASSPSSDRRSYEQY
NA	TRBJ2-3	TRBV19	13	ASSRGGQGRDTQY
few	TRBJ1-5	TRBV18	13	ASSDRDRGYQPQH
few	TRBJ2-3	TRBV5-1	14	ASSEGYRGGADTQY
NA	TRBJ1-1	TRBV5-1	14	ASSLASIGGGAEAF
NA	TRBJ2-7	TRBV13	13	ASSSPQPTTYEQY
few	TRBJ1-4	TRBV5-1	11	ASSLTGEEKLF
few	TRBJ1-4	TRBV9	12	ASSVGQNNEKLF
NA	TRBJ1-1	TRBV6-1	11	ASSQGINTEAF
NA	TRBJ2-7	TRBV12-5	15	ASGLALGGTGSYEQY